This T cell receptor (beta chain) was captured in a study of shared clonotypes between healthy human individuals. V gave up 0 bases and J gave up 3 bases, with 6 bases separating them. The V gene's germline CDR1 is KGHSH and CDR2 LQKENI. The CDR3 is 14 amino acids. Generated by immunoSEQ multiplex PCR, the TCRdb table keeps only in-frame clones and is missing some. The sample includes hundreds of thousands of clones, 74% of them seen just once. The J gene is TRBJ2-1, the V gene TRBV18; D uncertain. This TCR derives from a man aged 25-45 years in good health. Sequenced material: memory CD4+ T cells sorted from blood. Subset: CD45RA-negative fraction. CDR3 region: CASSPPAVYNEQFF. CDR3 in DNA: TGTGCCAGCTCACCACCCGCAGTCTACAATGAGCAGTTCTTC.